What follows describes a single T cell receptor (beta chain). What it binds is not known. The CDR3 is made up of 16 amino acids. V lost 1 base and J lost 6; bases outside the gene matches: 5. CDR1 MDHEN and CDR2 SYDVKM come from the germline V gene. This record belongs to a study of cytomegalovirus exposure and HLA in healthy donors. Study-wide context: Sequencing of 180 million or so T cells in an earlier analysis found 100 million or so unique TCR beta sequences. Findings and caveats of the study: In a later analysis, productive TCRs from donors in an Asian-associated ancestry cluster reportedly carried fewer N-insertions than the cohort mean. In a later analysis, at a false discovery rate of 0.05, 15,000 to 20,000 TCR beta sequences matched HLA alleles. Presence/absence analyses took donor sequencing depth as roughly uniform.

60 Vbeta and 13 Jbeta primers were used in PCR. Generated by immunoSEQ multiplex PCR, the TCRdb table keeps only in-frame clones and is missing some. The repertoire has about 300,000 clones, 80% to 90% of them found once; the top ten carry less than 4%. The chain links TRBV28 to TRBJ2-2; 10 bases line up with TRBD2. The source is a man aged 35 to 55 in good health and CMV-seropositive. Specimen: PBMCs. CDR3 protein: CASSLYLAGAPGELFF. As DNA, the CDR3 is TGTGCCAGCAGTTTATATCTAGCGGGAGCCCCCGGGGAGCTGTTTTTT.